This TCR beta chain stems from a study of shared clonotypes between healthy human individuals. Study-level points and caveats: Tissues were not sampled, only blood, and their repertoires likely differ.

Comments on this clone: Antigen unknown. The same CDR3 arises from other DNA sequences in this sample as well.

CDR1 and CDR2 from the germline V gene are SGHDT and YYEEEE. CDR3 length equals 13 residues. The V end was cut by 0 bases, the J end by 3 bases, with 6 bases between. How the authors handled the data: ImmunoSEQ junction-only sequences lacked quality scores, so their filtering differed. Produced via immunoSEQ multiplex PCR; TCRdb's table is partial and in-frame only. V and J calls and clone size are given by that table; D and trimming were obtained from the DNA. The repertoire holds more than 2 million clones, with roughly 94% as singletons. The naive CD8 fraction comprised CD45RO-negative cells positively selected for CCR7 and excluded terminally differentiated effector memory CD45RA+ cells.

The sequence came from a man aged 18 to 35 in good health. Sequenced input: naive CD8+ T cells sorted from blood. J is TRBJ2-5 and V is TRBV5-6, with D hard to call. The CDR3 DNA reads TGTGCCAGCAGCTTGGGGGCCGAAGAGACCCAGTACTTC. Its protein is CASSLGAEETQYF.